The TCR beta chain under discussion was sequenced for a study of blood T cell repertoires in COVID-19. Background on the study: Researchers got acute and convalescent COVID-19 samples from the United States, Italy and Spain. Sources were T cells, B-cell-depleted T cells, or PBMCs; the material itself was cDNA or gDNA.

Original methodology: From reference gene primer amplification, estimates of nucleated cell counts were derived. Generated by immunoSEQ multiplex PCR, the TCRdb table keeps only in-frame clones and is missing some. D and trimming come from the DNA, and the V and J calls and clone size come from that table. The table lists around 180,000 clones, approximately 79% of them singletons, with 15% to 20% in the top ten. This clone was picked up a small number of times. The CDR3 is 14 residues long. Germline V gene data show CDR1 as MNHNS and CDR2 as SASEGT. V shed 1 base and J shed 7 bases, with 13 bases lying between them.

The TCR comes from a man aged 55 to 70 with active or convalescent COVID-19. The rearrangement joins TRBV6-1 to TRBJ2-5, with a weak D call TRBD1 (6 bases). Sequenced: peripheral blood. The CDR3 DNA is TGTGCCAGCAGTGAAGTAGCAGGGGTTGGGACCCAGTACTTC. Its protein product is CASSEVAGVGTQYF.